Given below is one T cell receptor beta chain in context. Its specificity is unknown. This specimen includes other DNA sequences encoding the same CDR3. CD4+ cell separation produced CD45RA+ naive and CD45RA-negative memory subsets. The protocol was immunoSEQ multiplex PCR, while the TCRdb copy is restricted to in-frame clones and leaves out a portion. Seen here are about 2,500,000 clones, more than 80% observed once, and the top ten hold around 0.15%. Trimming cost V 1 base and J 1 base, with 10 bases left between them. In germline, CDR1 is MGHRA, CDR2 YSYEKL. The CDR3 length is 15 residues. The data belong to a study of shared clonotypes between healthy human individuals. Study observations and caveats: Generally, estimated richness proved larger in naive subsets than it did in memory subsets.

The specimen sequenced was naive CD4+ T cells sorted from blood. This sample's subset: CD45RA+ positively selected. The chain couples TRBV4-1 to TRBJ1-2; D is undetermined. The receptor was derived from a man between 18 and 35 years old in good health. For the CDR3, the DNA is TGCGCCAGCAGCCAAGCCGGGCCTTATAACTATGGCTACACCTTC. Its translation is CASSQAGPYNYGYTF.